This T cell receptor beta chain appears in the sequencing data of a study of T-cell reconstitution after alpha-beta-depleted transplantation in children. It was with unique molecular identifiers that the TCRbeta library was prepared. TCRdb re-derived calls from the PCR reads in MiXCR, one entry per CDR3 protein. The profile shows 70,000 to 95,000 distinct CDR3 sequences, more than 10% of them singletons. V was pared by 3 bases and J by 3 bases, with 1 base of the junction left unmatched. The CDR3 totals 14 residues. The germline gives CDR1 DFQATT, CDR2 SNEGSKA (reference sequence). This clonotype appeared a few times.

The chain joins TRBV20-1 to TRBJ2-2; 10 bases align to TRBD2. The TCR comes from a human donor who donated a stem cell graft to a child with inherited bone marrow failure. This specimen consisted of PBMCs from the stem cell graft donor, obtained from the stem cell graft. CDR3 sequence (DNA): TGCAGTGCTAGTGGGACTAGCGACACCGGGGAGCTGTTTTTT. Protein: CSASGTSDTGELFF.